The rows below give T cell receptor beta chains drawn from one sample of a study of blood T cell repertoires in COVID-19. The protocol was immunoSEQ multiplex PCR, while the TCRdb copy is restricted to in-frame clones and leaves out a portion. The profile shows fewer than 100,000 clones, almost 85% of them singletons. Sequenced material: peripheral blood. The source is a man aged 50 to 60 with acute or convalescent COVID-19. Each CDR3 is given with its conserved first and last residue. The D gene is left open where the match is weak. A row's size may be missing; if present it is once, few, many or a size class.

v_gene: TRBV27
d_gene: TRBD2
j_gene: TRBJ2-7
abundance: NA
CDR3nt: TGTGCCAGCAGTTTAAAACTAGCGGTCTACGAGCAGTACTTC
CDR3aa: CASSLKLAVYEQYF

v_gene: TRBV18
d_gene: TRBD2
j_gene: TRBJ2-3
abundance: NA
CDR3nt: TGTGCCAGCCGGGGGGGAGACACAGATACGCAGTATTTT
CDR3aa: CASRGGDTDTQYF

v_gene: TRBV7-2
d_gene: TRBD1
j_gene: TRBJ1-5
abundance: NA
CDR3nt: TGTGCCAGCAGCTTTCAGGGGGCGAATCAGCCCCAGCATTTT
CDR3aa: CASSFQGANQPQHF

v_gene: TRBV9
d_gene: TRBD2
j_gene: TRBJ2-3
abundance: NA
CDR3nt: TGTGCCAGCAGCGTAGAAGGAGGGAGCGGGGGCACAGATACGCAGTATTTT
CDR3aa: CASSVEGGSGGTDTQYF

v_gene: TRBV3-1/TRBV3-2
d_gene: TRBD1
j_gene: TRBJ1-2
abundance: NA
CDR3nt: TGTGCCAGCAGCCAAGATTCCAGGGGGCGTTATGGCTACACCTTC
CDR3aa: CASSQDSRGRYGYTF

v_gene: TRBV7-3
d_gene: TRBD1
j_gene: TRBJ1-1
abundance: NA
CDR3nt: TGTGCCAGCAGCTTGGACAGGGACTCTGAAGCTTTCTTT
CDR3aa: CASSLDRDSEAFF

v_gene: TRBV7-8
d_gene: TRBD1
j_gene: TRBJ2-5
abundance: NA
CDR3nt: TGTGCCAGCAGCTCTCCTTGGGACAGGGGGCGCGTCTCCCTCCAAGAGACCCAGTACTTC
CDR3aa: CASSSPWDRGRVSLQETQYF

v_gene: TRBV10-3
d_gene: TRBD1
j_gene: TRBJ2-7
abundance: NA
CDR3nt: TGTGCCATCAGGGATGACAGGGGAAACCAACACTACGAGCAGTACTTC
CDR3aa: CAIRDDRGNQHYEQYF

v_gene: TRBV7-8
d_gene: TRBD1
j_gene: TRBJ1-5
abundance: NA
CDR3nt: TGTGCCAGCAGTAATTCACAGGGGAGCAATCAGCCCCAGCATTTT
CDR3aa: CASSNSQGSNQPQHF

v_gene: TRBV3-1/TRBV3-2
d_gene: TRBD1
j_gene: TRBJ2-3
abundance: NA
CDR3nt: TGTGCCAGCAGCCAAGGTTGGACAGGGGAGACAGATACGCAGTATTTT
CDR3aa: CASSQGWTGETDTQYF

v_gene: TRBV7-9
d_gene: NA
j_gene: TRBJ1-1
abundance: NA
CDR3nt: TGTGCCAGCAGCGCCCGCCAGACAGGTCACAACACTGAAGCTTTCTTT
CDR3aa: CASSARQTGHNTEAFF

v_gene: TRBV12-3/TRBV12-4
d_gene: TRBD2
j_gene: TRBJ2-1
abundance: NA
CDR3nt: TGTGCGGTGCGGGAGGTCTCCTACAATGAGCAGTTCTTC
CDR3aa: CAVREVSYNEQFF

v_gene: TRBV4-3
d_gene: NA
j_gene: TRBJ1-6
abundance: NA
CDR3nt: TGCGCCAGCAGCCAAGAGGGTCAGGGCTCAGCCACCCTCCACTTT
CDR3aa: CASSQEGQGSATLHF

v_gene: TRBV7-2
d_gene: TRBD2
j_gene: TRBJ2-7
abundance: NA
CDR3nt: TGTGCCAGCAGCTTACGGGGGGGGTTTCTCGACGAGCAGTACTTC
CDR3aa: CASSLRGGFLDEQYF

v_gene: TRBV28
d_gene: NA
j_gene: TRBJ1-6
abundance: NA
CDR3nt: TGTGCCAGCTCAGGGCGGCGCTATAATTCACCCCTCCACTTT
CDR3aa: CASSGRRYNSPLHF

v_gene: TRBV29-1
d_gene: TRBD1
j_gene: TRBJ1-1
abundance: NA
CDR3nt: TGCAGCGTATCAGGGGGCACTGAAGCTTTCTTT
CDR3aa: CSVSGGTEAFF

v_gene: TRBV9
d_gene: TRBD2
j_gene: TRBJ2-1
abundance: NA
CDR3nt: TGTGCCAGCAGCGTCCTCCTAGCGGGAGGTGAGCAGTTCTTC
CDR3aa: CASSVLLAGGEQFF

v_gene: TRBV9
d_gene: TRBD2
j_gene: TRBJ2-1
abundance: NA
CDR3nt: TGTGCCAGCAGCCGGATTTCTAGCGGTTGGGGATACAATGAGCAGTTCTTC
CDR3aa: CASSRISSGWGYNEQFF

v_gene: TRBV28
d_gene: NA
j_gene: TRBJ1-1
abundance: NA
CDR3nt: TGTGCCAGCAGTTTAGCCCACAGGGCTACTGAAGCTTTCTTT
CDR3aa: CASSLAHRATEAFF

v_gene: TRBV3-1/TRBV3-2
d_gene: TRBD2
j_gene: TRBJ2-1
abundance: NA
CDR3nt: TGTGCCAGCAGCGTTATAGCCGGGACTAGCGGGAGTGATGAGCAGTTCTTC
CDR3aa: CASSVIAGTSGSDEQFF

v_gene: TRBV5-4
d_gene: NA
j_gene: TRBJ1-2
abundance: NA
CDR3nt: TGTGCCAGCAGCTTGGCCCCCAGGGAGGACTATGGCTACACCTTC
CDR3aa: CASSLAPREDYGYTF

v_gene: TRBV11-2
d_gene: TRBD2
j_gene: TRBJ2-3
abundance: NA
CDR3nt: TGTGCCAGCAGCTTACTAGCGGGAGGGGGCACAGATACGCAGTATTTT
CDR3aa: CASSLLAGGGTDTQYF

v_gene: TRBV7-8
d_gene: TRBD1
j_gene: TRBJ1-1
abundance: NA
CDR3nt: TGTGCCAGCAGCCGAGAGACAGGGGTCGTCACTGAAGCTTTCTTT
CDR3aa: CASSRETGVVTEAFF

v_gene: TRBV7-3
d_gene: NA
j_gene: TRBJ2-3
abundance: NA
CDR3nt: TGTGCCAGCAGCAAGACTTGGTTTGATACGCAGTATTTT
CDR3aa: CASSKTWFDTQYF

v_gene: TRBV28
d_gene: TRBD1
j_gene: TRBJ1-2
abundance: NA
CDR3nt: TGTGCCAGCAGTTACTCAGGGGGGTCTAACTATGGCTACACCTTC
CDR3aa: CASSYSGGSNYGYTF

v_gene: TRBV18
d_gene: NA
j_gene: TRBJ1-1
abundance: NA
CDR3nt: TGTGCCAGCTTTCAAGGCGAGGGTCGGGCTGAAGCTTTCTTT
CDR3aa: CASFQGEGRAEAFF

v_gene: TRBV27
d_gene: TRBD1
j_gene: TRBJ1-4
abundance: NA
CDR3nt: TGTGCCAGCAGTCCCCGGACAGGGACAAATGAAAAACTGTTTTTT
CDR3aa: CASSPRTGTNEKLFF

v_gene: TRBV29-1
d_gene: NA
j_gene: TRBJ2-5
abundance: NA
CDR3nt: TGCAGCGCCACAGAGCAGGGCGTAGAGACCCAGTACTTC
CDR3aa: CSATEQGVETQYF

v_gene: TRBV29-1
d_gene: TRBD1
j_gene: TRBJ1-2
abundance: NA
CDR3nt: TGCAGCGTATCACAGGGGGATTGGGATGGCTACACCTTC
CDR3aa: CSVSQGDWDGYTF

v_gene: TRBV11-3
d_gene: NA
j_gene: TRBJ1-1
abundance: NA
CDR3nt: TGTGCCAGCAGCTTAGTTAAGGGGACTGAAGCTTTCTTT
CDR3aa: CASSLVKGTEAFF

v_gene: TRBV5-1
d_gene: TRBD2
j_gene: TRBJ2-7
abundance: NA
CDR3nt: TGCGCCAGCAGCTTGGCTAGCGGGCCATCCTACGAGCAGTACTTC
CDR3aa: CASSLASGPSYEQYF

v_gene: TRBV11-2
d_gene: NA
j_gene: TRBJ2-7
abundance: NA
CDR3nt: TGTGCCAGCAGCTTAGATATGACAGGTGGAATCTACTTC
CDR3aa: CASSLDMTGGIYF

v_gene: TRBV6-5
d_gene: TRBD1
j_gene: TRBJ1-2
abundance: NA
CDR3nt: TGTGCCAGCAGTTCCCGGACAGGGATCTATGGCTACACCTTC
CDR3aa: CASSSRTGIYGYTF

v_gene: TRBV28
d_gene: TRBD1
j_gene: TRBJ2-7
abundance: few
CDR3nt: TGTGCCAGCAGTATATATGGGACAGCAACCTACGAGCAGTACTTC
CDR3aa: CASSIYGTATYEQYF

v_gene: TRBV9
d_gene: NA
j_gene: TRBJ1-3
abundance: NA
CDR3nt: TGTGCCAGCAGCGTAGATGTCCGCTCTGGAAACACCATATATTTT
CDR3aa: CASSVDVRSGNTIYF

v_gene: TRBV6-5
d_gene: NA
j_gene: TRBJ1-6
abundance: NA
CDR3nt: TGTGCCAGCACCCAGACAGAATATAATTCACCCCTCCACTTT
CDR3aa: CASTQTEYNSPLHF

v_gene: TRBV5-6
d_gene: NA
j_gene: TRBJ2-7
abundance: NA
CDR3nt: TGTGCCAGCAGCCCCGGGGGTTCGAGGGTCTACGAGCAGTACTTC
CDR3aa: CASSPGGSRVYEQYF

v_gene: TRBV2
d_gene: NA
j_gene: TRBJ1-1
abundance: NA
CDR3nt: TGTGCCAGCATTAGACAGATGAACACTGAAGCTTTCTTT
CDR3aa: CASIRQMNTEAFF

v_gene: TRBV5-4
d_gene: NA
j_gene: TRBJ2-1
abundance: NA
CDR3nt: TGTGCCAGCAGCTGGGGGGGGCCGGGCGATGAGCAGTTCTTC
CDR3aa: CASSWGGPGDEQFF

v_gene: TRBV4-2
d_gene: NA
j_gene: TRBJ2-3
abundance: NA
CDR3nt: TGTGCCAGCAGGGAGGGACCCACAGATACGCAGTATTTT
CDR3aa: CASREGPTDTQYF